One and the same sample provided the 8 T cell receptor beta chains below, sequenced in a study of preoperative IRX-2 immunotherapy in early breast cancer. Treatment in this sample: preoperative locoregional IRX-2 cytokine immunotherapy. Some clones are missing from TCRdb's copy, which holds only in-frame ones; the method was immunoSEQ multiplex PCR. This table has over 2,000 clones, 81% appearing once. The specimen was tumor tissue, collected before IRX-2 immunotherapy. All receptors come from a human donor with breast cancer.

The chain is built from TRBV15 and TRBJ2-5; 13 bases match TRBD2. Germline values: CDR1 LNHNV, CDR2 YYDKDF (reference sequence). After removal of 6 bases from V and 5 bases from J, the junction contained 12 bases not matched to a gene. The CDR3 runs 17 residues. CDR3 loop: CATSGTSGVDYRETQYF. The CDR3 DNA follows: TGTGCCACCAGTGGGACTAGCGGGGTCGATTACCGGGAGACCCAGTACTTC.

This chain uses TRBV18 with TRBJ2-1; 10 bases fit TRBD2. Germline values: CDR1 KGHSH, CDR2 LQKENI. The V segment lost 2 bases and the J segment 7 bases; nucleotides outside the gene matches: 20. The CDR3 is made up of 20 amino acids. CDR3 in amino acids: CASSPAKILRTSGLLNEQFF. CDR3 coding DNA: TGTGCCAGCTCACCAGCCAAGATTCTCAGGACTAGCGGATTATTAAATGAGCAGTTCTTC.

The J gene is TRBJ2-7, the V gene TRBV7-4, with D possibly TRBD2 on 6 matching bases. V was cut by 4 bases and J by 6 bases, with 13 bases left in between. The CDR3 is made up of 13 amino acids. CDR1 SGHVT and CDR2 SQSDAQ come from the germline V gene. The CDR3 loop is CASSYAQGLEQYF. CDR3 nucleotides: TGTGCCAGCAGCTACGCTCAGGGACTCGAGCAGTACTTC.

The chain carries TRBV11-3 and TRBJ1-2; D is unresolved. Between the trimmed V and J ends, which lost 6 bases and 0 bases, there was a span of 14 bases. The CDR3 covers 15 residues. The germline CDR1 and CDR2 sequences are SGHNT and YENEEA. Here the CDR3 DNA reads TGTGCCAGCAGGAAGTCATATACAGCTAACTATGGCTACACCTTC. Translation: CASRKSYTANYGYTF. Combining the CDR3 with reference TRBV11-3 and TRBJ1-2 gives the whole variable domain EAGVVQSPRYKIIEKKQPVAFWCNPISGHNTLYWYLQNLGQGPELLIRYENEEAVDDSQLPKDRFSAERLKGVDSTLKIQPAELGDSAVYLCASRKSYTANYGYTFGSGTRLTVV.

CDR3 sequence reads: CASSFVGAEQYF. DNA for the CDR3: TGTGCCAGCAGTTTTGTTGGGGCCGAGCAGTACTTC. This sequence joins TRBV6-8 and TRBJ2-7; D might be TRBD1 (5 bases). The CDR3 covers 12 residues. Germline values: CDR1 MNHGY, CDR2 SAAAGT. V lost 4 bases and J 6 bases, leaving 10 bases between the germline ends.

The chain is built from TRBV23-1 and TRBJ1-1; the D gene is possibly TRBD1 (6 bases). TRBV23-1 counts as an open reading frame of uncertain function. The CDR3 length is 13 residues. V was cut by 6 bases and J by 4 bases, with 12 bases left in between. CDR3: CASSFSRGTEAFF. In nucleotides, the CDR3 is TGCGCCAGCAGCTTCAGCAGGGGCACTGAAGCTTTCTTT.

V usage is TRBV4-1 and J usage is TRBJ1-3; D not resolved. Germline CDR1 is MGHRA and CDR2 is YSYEKL. V was shortened by 1 base and J by 0 bases, with 7 bases between the two germline ends. CDR3 size: 15 residues. For the CDR3, the DNA is TGCGCCAGCAGCCAAGCTTCTGGCTCTGGAAACACCATATATTTT. Amino acid sequence: CASSQASGSGNTIYF.

V gene TRBV28 combines with J gene TRBJ2-7; TRBD2 matches 11 bases. V lost 3 bases to trimming and J lost 1 base; unmatched junction nucleotides: 5. Germline CDR1 reads MDHEN; CDR2 reads SYDVKM. This CDR3 region has 16 residues. CDR3 protein: CASSLPGLAVSYEQYF. For the CDR3, the DNA is TGTGCCAGCAGTTTGCCGGGACTAGCGGTTTCCTACGAGCAGTACTTC.